The text below deals with one T cell receptor (beta chain). Its antigen is undetermined. Treatment reported: approximately 9-day PBMC culture with coronavirus spike peptide pools or control peptides (ViraFEST assay). Under the ViraFEST approach, antigen-specific T cells were expanded with peptide pools and TCRs subsequently sequenced. This sample is drawn from a study of vaccination and CD4 T cells after COVID-19. The overall study: Convalescent donors totaled six males and four females, including two who were Hispanic. Control cultures, each given a CEFX pool, an HIV-1 Nef pool, or no peptide, were included.

The CDR3 runs to 15 residues. CDR1 is DFQATT, CDR2 SNEGSKA, per germline (reference sequence). Unmatched junction bases numbered 7, after V lost 6 bases and J lost 4 bases. Researchers used the Oncomine TCR Beta short-read assay to sequence DNA from cultured CD4+ T cells. From the PCR reads, TCRdb called clonotypes with MiXCR, one entry per CDR3 protein. The sample has approximately 3,000 distinct CDR3 sequences, roughly a third seen once. The clonotype comes from a human donor who had recovered from COVID-19. Input material: CD4+ T cells from blood, cultured in vitro. This chain links TRBV20-1 with TRBJ2-5; 14 bases agree with TRBD2. The CDR3 DNA follows: TGCAGTGCGCCGACTAGCGGGGGGGCCGGAGAGACCCAGTACTTC. Translation gives CSAPTSGGAGETQYF.